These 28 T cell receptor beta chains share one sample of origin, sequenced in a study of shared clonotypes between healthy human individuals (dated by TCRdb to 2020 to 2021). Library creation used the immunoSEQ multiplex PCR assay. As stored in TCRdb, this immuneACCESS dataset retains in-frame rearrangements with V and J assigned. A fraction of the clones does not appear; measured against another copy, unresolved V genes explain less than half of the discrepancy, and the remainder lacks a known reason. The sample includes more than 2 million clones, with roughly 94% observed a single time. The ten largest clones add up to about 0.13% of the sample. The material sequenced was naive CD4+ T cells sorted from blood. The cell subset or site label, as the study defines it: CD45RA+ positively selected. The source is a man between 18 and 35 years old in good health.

The CDR3 DNA sequence: TGTGCCAGCAGTTCGGGACTAGCGGGGTTGGGGACCCAGTACTTC. It is translated as CASSSGLAGLGTQYF. The chain employs TRBV27 and TRBJ2-5, with 13 bases identical to TRBD2. Trimming removed 4 bases from V and 7 bases from J; junction bases left unmatched: 6. The germline V gene encodes CDR1 MNHEY and CDR2 SMNVEV (reference sequence). The CDR3 runs to 15 residues.

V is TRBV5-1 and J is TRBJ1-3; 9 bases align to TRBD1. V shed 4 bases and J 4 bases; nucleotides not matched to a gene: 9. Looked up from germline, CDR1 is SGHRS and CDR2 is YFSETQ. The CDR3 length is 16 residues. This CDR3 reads CASSPRTGEKGNTIYF. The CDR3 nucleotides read TGCGCCAGCAGCCCCCGGACAGGGGAAAAAGGAAACACCATATATTTT.

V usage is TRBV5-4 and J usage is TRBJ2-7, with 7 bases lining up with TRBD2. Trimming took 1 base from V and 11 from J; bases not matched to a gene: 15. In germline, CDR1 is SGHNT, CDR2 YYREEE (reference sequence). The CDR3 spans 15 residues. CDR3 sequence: CASSLPGGKGGEEYF. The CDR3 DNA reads TGTGCCAGCAGCTTGCCTGGGGGAAAGGGAGGGGAGGAGTACTTC.

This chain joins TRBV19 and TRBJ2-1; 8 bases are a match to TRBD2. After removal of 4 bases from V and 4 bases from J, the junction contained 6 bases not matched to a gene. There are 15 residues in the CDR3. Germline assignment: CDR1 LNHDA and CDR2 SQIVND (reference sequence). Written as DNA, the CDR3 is TGTGCCAGTAGTAGAGGAGCGGGAGCATACAATGAGCAGTTCTTC. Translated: CASSRGAGAYNEQFF.

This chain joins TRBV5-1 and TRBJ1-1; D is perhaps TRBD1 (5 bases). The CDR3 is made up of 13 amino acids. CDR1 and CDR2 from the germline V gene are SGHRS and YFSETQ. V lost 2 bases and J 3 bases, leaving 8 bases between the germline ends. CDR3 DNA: TGCGCCAGCAGCTTTGGGGGTTACACTGAAGCTTTCTTT. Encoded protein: CASSFGGYTEAFF.

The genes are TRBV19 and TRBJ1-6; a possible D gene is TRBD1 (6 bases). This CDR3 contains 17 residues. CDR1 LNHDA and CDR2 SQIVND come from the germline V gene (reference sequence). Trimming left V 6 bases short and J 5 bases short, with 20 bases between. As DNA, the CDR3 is TGTGCCAGTAGCAACAGGGACCGGGGGGTGGATAATTCACCCCTCCACTTT. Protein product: CASSNRDRGVDNSPLHF.

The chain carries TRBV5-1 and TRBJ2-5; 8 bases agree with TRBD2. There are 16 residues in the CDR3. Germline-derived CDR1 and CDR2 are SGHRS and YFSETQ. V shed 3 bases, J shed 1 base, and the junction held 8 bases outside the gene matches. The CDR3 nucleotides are TGCGCCAGCAGCTCTGCGGGGGGCCCGGCCCAAGAGACCCAGTACTTC. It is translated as CASSSAGGPAQETQYF.

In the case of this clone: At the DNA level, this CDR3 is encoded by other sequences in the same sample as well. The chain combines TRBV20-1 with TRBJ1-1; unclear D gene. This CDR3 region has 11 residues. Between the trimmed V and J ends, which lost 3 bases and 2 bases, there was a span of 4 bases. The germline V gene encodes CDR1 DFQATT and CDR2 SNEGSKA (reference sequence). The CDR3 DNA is TGCAGTGCTAGGGGAAACACTGAAGCTTTCTTT. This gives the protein CSARGNTEAFF.

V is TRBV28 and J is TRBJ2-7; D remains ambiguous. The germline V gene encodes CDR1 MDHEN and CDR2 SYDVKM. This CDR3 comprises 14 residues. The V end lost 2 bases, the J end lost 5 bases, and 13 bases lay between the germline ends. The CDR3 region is CASSLPPGSDEQYF. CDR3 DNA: TGTGCCAGCAGTTTACCCCCGGGCAGTGACGAGCAGTACTTC.

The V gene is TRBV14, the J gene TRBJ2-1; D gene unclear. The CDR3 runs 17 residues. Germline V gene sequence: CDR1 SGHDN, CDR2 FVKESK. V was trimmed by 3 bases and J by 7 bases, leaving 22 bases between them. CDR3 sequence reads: CASSQGIGIGNRNEQFF. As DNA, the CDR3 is TGTGCCAGCAGCCAGGGTATTGGAATAGGCAATCGGAATGAGCAGTTCTTC. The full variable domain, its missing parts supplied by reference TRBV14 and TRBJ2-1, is EAGVTQFPSHSVIEKGQTVTLRCDPISGHDNLYWYRRVMGKEIKFLLHFVKESKQDESGMPNNRFLAERTGGTYSTLKVQPAELEDSGVYFCASSQGIGIGNRNEQFFGPGTRLTVL.

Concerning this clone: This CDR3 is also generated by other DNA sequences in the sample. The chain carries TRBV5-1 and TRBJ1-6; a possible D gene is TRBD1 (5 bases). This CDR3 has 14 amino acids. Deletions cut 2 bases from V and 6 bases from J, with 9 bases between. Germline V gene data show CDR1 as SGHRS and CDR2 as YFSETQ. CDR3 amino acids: CASSFGGVNSPLHF. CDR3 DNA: TGCGCCAGCAGCTTTGGAGGGGTTAATTCACCCCTCCACTTT.

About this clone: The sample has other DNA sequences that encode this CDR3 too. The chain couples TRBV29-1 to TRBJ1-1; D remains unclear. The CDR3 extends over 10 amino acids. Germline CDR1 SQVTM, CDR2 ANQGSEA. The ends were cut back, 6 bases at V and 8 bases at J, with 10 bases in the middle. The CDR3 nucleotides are TGCAGCGTCGTGGGAGGAGAAGCTTTCTTT. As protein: CSVVGGEAFF.

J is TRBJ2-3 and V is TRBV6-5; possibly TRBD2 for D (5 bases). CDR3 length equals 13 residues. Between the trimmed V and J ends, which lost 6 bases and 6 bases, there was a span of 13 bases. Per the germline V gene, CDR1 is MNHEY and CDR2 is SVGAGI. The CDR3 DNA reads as TGTGCCAGCAGATTGACTACCTGGGATACGCAGTATTTT. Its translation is CASRLTTWDTQYF.

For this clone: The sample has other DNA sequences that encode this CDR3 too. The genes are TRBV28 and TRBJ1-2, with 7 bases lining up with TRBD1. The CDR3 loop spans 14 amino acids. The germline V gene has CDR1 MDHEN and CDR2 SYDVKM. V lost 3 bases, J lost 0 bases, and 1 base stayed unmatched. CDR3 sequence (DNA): TGTGCCAGCAGTTTTCAGGGGGCTAACTATGGCTACACCTTC. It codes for CASSFQGANYGYTF.

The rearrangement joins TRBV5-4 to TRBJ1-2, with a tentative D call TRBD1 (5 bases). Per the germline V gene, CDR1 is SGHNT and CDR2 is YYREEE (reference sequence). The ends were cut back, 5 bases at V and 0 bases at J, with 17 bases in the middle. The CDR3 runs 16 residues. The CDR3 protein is CASSSSGTAANYGYTF. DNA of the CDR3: TGTGCCAGCAGTTCCTCCGGGACGGCGGCTAACTATGGCTACACCTTC.

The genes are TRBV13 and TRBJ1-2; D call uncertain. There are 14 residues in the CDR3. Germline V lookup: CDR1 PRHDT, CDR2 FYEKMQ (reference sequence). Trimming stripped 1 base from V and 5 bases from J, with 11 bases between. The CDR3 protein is CASSLVASSYGYTF. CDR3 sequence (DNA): TGTGCCAGCAGCTTAGTCGCCAGCAGTTATGGCTACACCTTC. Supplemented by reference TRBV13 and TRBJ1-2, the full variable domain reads AAGVIQSPRHLIKEKRETATLKCYPIPRHDTVYWYQQGPGQDPQFLISFYEKMQSDKGSIPDRFSAQQFSDYHSELNMSSLELGDSALYFCASSLVASSYGYTFGSGTRLTVV.

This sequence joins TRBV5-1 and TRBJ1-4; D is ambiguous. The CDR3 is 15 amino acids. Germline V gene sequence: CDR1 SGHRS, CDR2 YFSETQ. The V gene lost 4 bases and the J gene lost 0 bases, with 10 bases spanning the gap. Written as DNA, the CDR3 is TGCGCCAGCAGCAGTGATAGTGCAACTAATGAAAAACTGTTTTTT. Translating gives CASSSDSATNEKLFF.

The CDR3 is CASSVSRASNEQFF. As DNA, the CDR3 is TGTGCCAGCAGTGTGTCTCGGGCCTCCAATGAGCAGTTCTTC. The chain is built from TRBV25-1 and TRBJ2-1; D not certain. CDR1 MGHDK and CDR2 SYGVNS come from the germline V gene. The CDR3 sequence is 14 residues long. The V gene lost 4 bases and the J gene lost 6 bases, with 13 bases spanning the gap.

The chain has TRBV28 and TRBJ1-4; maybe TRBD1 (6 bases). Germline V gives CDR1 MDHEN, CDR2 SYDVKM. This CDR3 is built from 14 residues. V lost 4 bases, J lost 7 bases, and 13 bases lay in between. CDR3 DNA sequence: TGTGCCAGCAGTTACCAGGGGCAGGTTGAAAAACTGTTTTTT. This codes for CASSYQGQVEKLFF.

CDR3 in amino acids: CAWSVRQGREAFF. The CDR3 DNA reads TGTGCCTGGAGTGTACGGCAGGGCCGTGAAGCTTTCTTT. The V call is TRBV30, the J call TRBJ1-1; perhaps TRBD1 as D (5 bases). The germline V and J ends were trimmed by 0 bases and 7 bases, with 12 bases remaining between them. CDR3 length: 13 amino acids. The germline V gene has CDR1 GTSNPN and CDR2 SVGIG (reference sequence). The full variable domain, completed using reference TRBV30 and TRBJ1-1, is SQTIHQWPATLVQPVGSPLSLECTVEGTSNPNLYWYRQAAGRGLQLLFYSVGIGQISSEVPQNLSASRPQDRQFILSSKKLLLSDSGFYLCAWSVRQGREAFFGQGTRLTVV.

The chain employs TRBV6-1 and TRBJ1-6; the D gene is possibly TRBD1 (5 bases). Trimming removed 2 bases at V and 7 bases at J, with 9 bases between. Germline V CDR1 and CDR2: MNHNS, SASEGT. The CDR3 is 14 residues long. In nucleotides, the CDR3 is TGTGCCAGCAGTGAAATCAGGGACAATTCACCCCTCCACTTT. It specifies CASSEIRDNSPLHF.

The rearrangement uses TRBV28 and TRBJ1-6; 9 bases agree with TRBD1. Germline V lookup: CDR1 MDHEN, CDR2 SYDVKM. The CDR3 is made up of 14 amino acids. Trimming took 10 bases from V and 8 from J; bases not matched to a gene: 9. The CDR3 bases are TGTGCCACCTGGGGGGGACAGGGTCATTCACCCCTCCACTTT. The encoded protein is CATWGGQGHSPLHF.

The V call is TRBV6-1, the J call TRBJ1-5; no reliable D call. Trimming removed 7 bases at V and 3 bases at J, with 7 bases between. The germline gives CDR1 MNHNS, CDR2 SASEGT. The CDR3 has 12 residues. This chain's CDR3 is CASTAYNQPQHF. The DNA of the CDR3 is TGTGCCAGCACGGCCTACAATCAGCCCCAGCATTTT.

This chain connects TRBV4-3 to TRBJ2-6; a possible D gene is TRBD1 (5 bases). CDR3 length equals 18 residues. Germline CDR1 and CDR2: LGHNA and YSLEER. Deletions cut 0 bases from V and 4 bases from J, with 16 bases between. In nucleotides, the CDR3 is TGCGCCAGCAGCCAAGATTACAGGCCGTTCGGGGGGGCCAACGTCCTGACTTTC. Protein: CASSQDYRPFGGANVLTF.

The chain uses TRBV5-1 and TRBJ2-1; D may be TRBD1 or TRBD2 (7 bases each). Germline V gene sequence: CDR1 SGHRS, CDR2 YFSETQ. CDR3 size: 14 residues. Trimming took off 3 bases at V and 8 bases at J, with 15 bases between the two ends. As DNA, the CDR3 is TGCGCCAGCAGCTGGGAGGGAGGGGGCGATGAGCAGTTCTTC. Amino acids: CASSWEGGGDEQFF.

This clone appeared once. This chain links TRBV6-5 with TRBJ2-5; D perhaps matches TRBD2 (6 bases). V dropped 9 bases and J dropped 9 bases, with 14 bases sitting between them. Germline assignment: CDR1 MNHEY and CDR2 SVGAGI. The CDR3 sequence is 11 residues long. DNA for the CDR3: TGTGCCAGTCAGGGCCAGCGGGCCCAGTACTTC. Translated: CASQGQRAQYF.

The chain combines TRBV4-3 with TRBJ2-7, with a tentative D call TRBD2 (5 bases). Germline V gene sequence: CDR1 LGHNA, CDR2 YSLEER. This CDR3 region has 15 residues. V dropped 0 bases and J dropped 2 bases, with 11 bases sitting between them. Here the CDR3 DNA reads TGCGCCAGCAGCCAAGAGGAGACTACCCCCTACGAGCAGTACTTC. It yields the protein CASSQEETTPYEQYF.

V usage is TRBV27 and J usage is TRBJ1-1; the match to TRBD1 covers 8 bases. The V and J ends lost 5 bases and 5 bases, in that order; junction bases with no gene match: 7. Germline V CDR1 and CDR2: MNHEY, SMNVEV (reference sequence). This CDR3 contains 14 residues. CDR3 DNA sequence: TGTGCCAGCAGTCGTGGACAGGGTGGTACTGAAGCTTTCTTT. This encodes CASSRGQGGTEAFF.